Listed below are T cell receptor beta chains from one sample, sequenced in a study of T cell repertoires in cytomegalovirus infection. Each CDR3 protein is one row after TCRdb ran MiXCR on the reads. The sample carries almost 500,000 distinct CDR3 sequences, approximately 11% recorded once. The sample was PBMCs. These receptors all stem from a human donor in good health (CMV status not recorded). Some clones in this sample may be carry-over from other donors' samples. The CDR3 runs from the conserved cysteine through the conserved F or W. D genes are given only for firm matches. Not all rows give a size; the values are once, few, many and, for expanded clones, a class.

J gene | clone size | V gene | D gene | CDR3 protein | CDR3 DNA
TRBJ2-3 | NA | TRBV5-1 | TRBD1 | CASRDDTGADTQYF | TGCGCCAGCAGGGACGACACAGGGGCAGATACGCAGTATTTT
TRBJ2-7 | many | TRBV5-1 | NA | CASSAASIRTYEQYF | TGCGCCAGCAGCGCGGCATCCATCAGGACCTACGAGCAGTACTTC
TRBJ2-1 | many | TRBV24-1 | NA | CATSDSLRRGNYNEQFF | TGTGCCACCAGTGACTCGCTTAGGAGGGGGAACTACAATGAGCAGTTCTTC
TRBJ1-4 | many | TRBV7-6 | NA | CASSPGDREKLFF | TGTGCCAGCAGCCCGGGGGATCGCGAAAAACTGTTTTTT
TRBJ2-7 | many | TRBV6-5 | NA | CASRYSEGEQYF | TGTGCCAGCAGGTACTCGGAGGGAGAGCAGTACTTC
TRBJ1-1 | many | TRBV6-4 | NA | CASSEETGTEAFF | TGTGCCAGCAGTGAAGAAACAGGCACTGAAGCTTTCTTT
TRBJ1-2 | NA | TRBV28 | NA | CASSLFQAYGYTF | TGTGCCAGCAGTTTATTTCAGGCCTATGGCTACACCTTC
TRBJ1-6 | NA | TRBV5-1 | NA | CASSSDVNYSPLHF | TGCGCCAGCAGCTCGGACGTAAACTATTCACCCCTCCACTTT
TRBJ2-2 | many | TRBV7-3 | TRBD1 | CASGQGENTGELFF | TGTGCCAGCGGACAGGGGGAAAACACCGGGGAGCTGTTTTTT
TRBJ2-5 | few | TRBV28 | TRBD2 | CASSPTGLAGVETQYF | TGTGCCAGCAGTCCCACCGGACTAGCGGGAGTGGAGACCCAGTACTTC
TRBJ2-6 | few | TRBV30 | NA | CAWSPGEGLLSGANVLTF | TGTGCCTGGAGTCCAGGGGAGGGACTTTTATCTGGGGCCAACGTCCTGACTTTC
TRBJ2-1 | NA | TRBV14 | TRBD1 | CATLQGYNEQFF | TGTGCCACCCTACAGGGGTACAATGAGCAGTTCTTC
TRBJ2-3 | many | TRBV6-1 | TRBD2 | CASSPQRGLRDTQYF | TGTGCCAGCTCCCCACAGCGGGGCCTCCGGGATACGCAGTATTTT
TRBJ2-5 | NA | TRBV29-1 | NA | CSVEWRQVVRKGTQYF | TGCAGCGTTGAATGGCGACAGGTTGTCCGGAAGGGGACCCAGTACTTC
TRBJ2-7 | many | TRBV7-2 | NA | CASSFLGSYEQYF | TGTGCCAGCAGCTTCCTGGGTTCTTACGAGCAGTACTTC
TRBJ2-7 | many | TRBV7-2 | NA | CASSVGWRREQYF | TGTGCCAGCAGCGTGGGGTGGCGGAGAGAGCAGTACTTC
TRBJ2-3 | NA | TRBV15 | NA | CATSSGSFSTDTQYF | TGTGCCACCAGCAGTGGCTCCTTTAGCACAGATACGCAGTATTTT
TRBJ2-7 | few | TRBV5-6 | NA | CASSRRTYEQYF | TGTGCCAGCAGCAGGCGTACCTACGAGCAGTACTTC
TRBJ2-3 | many | TRBV7-9 | NA | CASSLGTARTDTQYF | TGTGCCAGCAGCTTAGGGACAGCGCGCACAGATACGCAGTATTTT
TRBJ2-4 | NA | TRBV5-5 | NA | CASSGPGSSRIIQYF | TGTGCCAGCAGCGGGCCGGGATCCTCACGCATCATTCAGTACTTC
TRBJ1-5 | NA | TRBV30 | NA | CAWTPSWGMGNQPQHF | TGTGCCTGGACCCCTTCATGGGGAATGGGCAATCAGCCCCAGCATTTT
TRBJ1-5 | many | TRBV7-8 | TRBD1 | CASSLSGQGSPQHF | TGTGCCAGCAGCTTGTCAGGACAGGGTTCTCCCCAGCATTTT
TRBJ2-2 | NA | TRBV3-1 | NA | CASSQTALTGELFF | TGTGCCAGCAGTCAGACAGCCCTCACCGGGGAGCTGTTTTTT
TRBJ1-4 | few | TRBV10-2 | NA | CASRGGSDEKLFF | TGCGCCAGCAGAGGAGGAAGCGATGAAAAACTGTTTTTT
TRBJ2-2 | NA | TRBV12-3/TRBV12-4 | TRBD2 | CASSFLRGRNTGELFF | TGTGCCAGCAGTTTCTTGCGGGGGAGAAACACCGGGGAGCTGTTTTTT
TRBJ2-7 | NA | TRBV5-4 | NA | CASSLCIGSPYEQYF | TGTGCCAGCAGCTTGTGCATAGGAAGTCCCTACGAGCAGTACTTC
TRBJ2-5 | few | TRBV20-1 | NA | CSARMGGAYQETQYF | TGCAGTGCTAGGATGGGGGGGGCCTACCAAGAGACCCAGTACTTC
TRBJ2-1 | many | TRBV12-3/TRBV12-4 | TRBD1 | CASSLSLRTGHTF | TGTGCCAGCAGTTTGAGTCTGCGGACAGGGCATACCTTC
TRBJ2-3 | NA | TRBV20-1 | NA | CSAREGRADTQYF | TGCAGTGCTAGAGAGGGCCGAGCAGATACGCAGTATTTT
TRBJ2-1 | many | TRBV7-6 | TRBD2 | CASSLRGSGGAYNEQFF | TGTGCCAGCAGCTTAAGGGGAAGCGGGGGGGCGTACAATGAGCAGTTCTTC
TRBJ2-1 | NA | TRBV19 | NA | CASRQVGDNEQFF | TGTGCCAGTAGGCAGGTCGGTGACAATGAGCAGTTCTTC